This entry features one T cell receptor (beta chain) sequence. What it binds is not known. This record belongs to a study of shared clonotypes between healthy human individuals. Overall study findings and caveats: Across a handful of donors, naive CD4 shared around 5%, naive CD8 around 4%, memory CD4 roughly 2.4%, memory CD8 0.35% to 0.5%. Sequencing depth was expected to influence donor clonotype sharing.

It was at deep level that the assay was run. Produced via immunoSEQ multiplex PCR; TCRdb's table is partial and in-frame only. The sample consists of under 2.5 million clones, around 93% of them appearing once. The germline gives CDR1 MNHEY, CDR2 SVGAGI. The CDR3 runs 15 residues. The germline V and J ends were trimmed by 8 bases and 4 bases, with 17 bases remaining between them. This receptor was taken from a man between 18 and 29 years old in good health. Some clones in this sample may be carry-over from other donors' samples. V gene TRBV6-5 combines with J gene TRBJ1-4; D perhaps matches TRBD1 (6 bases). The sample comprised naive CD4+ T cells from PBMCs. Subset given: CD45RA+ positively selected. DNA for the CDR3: TGTGCCAGCTCCCGGGGGGGGGCAGTTAATGAAAAACTGTTTTTT. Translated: CASSRGGAVNEKLFF.